This T cell receptor beta chain is from a study of T-cell memory formation after mild COVID-19. Overall study findings and caveats: The authors left the SARS-CoV-2 specificity of second-wave clones peaking on day 37 unconfirmed. Some SARS-CoV-2-responding clones were already detected in memory before infection.

Each CDR3 protein gets one entry after TCRdb re-called the 5' RACE reads with MiXCR. The repertoire consists of fewer than 250,000 distinct CDR3 sequences, with 10% to 13% occurring once and the leading ten covering approximately 3%. This CDR3 is built from 16 residues. Trimming took 4 bases from V and 5 from J, leaving 18 bases between them. Looked up from germline, CDR1 is SGHVS and CDR2 is FQNEAQ. This clonotype was observed a handful of times. Its antigen is as yet unknown. What was sequenced was PBMCs or a T cell subset sorted from them (not recorded which). The rearrangement joins TRBV7-8 to TRBJ1-5; the D gene is possibly TRBD1 (6 bases). This clonotype was sampled from a young man who had mild COVID-19 (a few samples of this study predate the infection). Cell type and time point are not known. The CDR3 sequence: CASSSPQGQGDQPQHF. The CDR3 nucleotides read TGTGCCAGCAGCTCCCCTCAGGGGCAAGGTGATCAGCCCCAGCATTTT.